A selection of T cell receptor beta chains follows, all from one sample in a study of blood T cell repertoires in COVID-19. Sequencing used immunoSEQ multiplex PCR; TCRdb keeps in-frame clones, though not all of them. The sample has hundreds of thousands of clones; roughly nine tenths are singletons. Material for sequencing was PBMCs or T cells enriched from blood (not recorded which). These receptor sequences come from a man under 40 who had recovered from COVID-19. Each CDR3 is given with its conserved first and last residue. The order of the fields is D gene, clone size, V gene, J gene, CDR3 DNA, CDR3 protein. D genes are given only for firm matches. Rows give clone size only sometimes, using once, few, many, or a class for an expanded clone.

TRBD2	once	TRBV29-1	TRBJ2-7	TGCAGCGCCCGGACTAGCGGGAGCTACGAGCAGTACTTC	CSARTSGSYEQYF
TRBD1	NA	TRBV28	TRBJ2-5	TGTGCCAGCAGTTTTTCGGTTCTGGACAGGGGGTTTGACCAGTACTTC	CASSFSVLDRGFDQYF
TRBD2	NA	TRBV24-1	TRBJ2-1	TGTGCCACCAGTGTCCCTAGCGGGAGCCCTTGGGAGCAGTTCTTC	CATSVPSGSPWEQFF
TRBD2	NA	TRBV29-1	TRBJ2-1	TGCAGCTCAGAACCGGGACTAGCGTTCAGCTCCTACAATGAGCAGTTCTTC	CSSEPGLAFSSYNEQFF
NA	NA	TRBV11-2	TRBJ2-4	TGTGCCAGCAGCCAAGGGGGGGGCGCAGGATACATTCAGTACTTC	CASSQGGGAGYIQYF
TRBD1	few	TRBV7-8	TRBJ1-5	TGTGCCAGCAGCGCGAGAACAGGGGCTCTGTATAGCAATCAGCCCCAGCATTTT	CASSARTGALYSNQPQHF
TRBD2	NA	TRBV10-2	TRBJ2-3	TGCGCCAGCAGTGTAGGTGGGAGGGCCGCCGATACGCAGTATTTT	CASSVGGRAADTQYF
NA	NA	TRBV28	TRBJ1-4	TGTGCCAGCAGTAGCAGGGGCGCAACTAATGAAAAACTGTTTTTT	CASSSRGATNEKLFF
NA	NA	TRBV18	TRBJ2-7	TGTGCCAGCTCACCCCCCAGCGGACCTTACGAGCAGTACTTC	CASSPPSGPYEQYF
TRBD1	NA	TRBV14	TRBJ1-1	TGTGCCAGCAGCCTTATTGACAGGGAGAACACTGAAGCTTTCTTT	CASSLIDRENTEAFF
NA	NA	TRBV19	TRBJ2-1	TGTGCCAGTAGTATAAGTGGACAAAACAATGAGCAGTTCTTC	CASSISGQNNEQFF
TRBD2	NA	TRBV19	TRBJ2-5	TGTGCCAGTAGTCGACTAGCGGGAGTCCAAGAGACCCAGTACTTC	CASSRLAGVQETQYF
NA	NA	TRBV6-6	TRBJ2-1	TGTGCCAGCAACGGACAGTCAGGGGACGAGCAGTTCTTC	CASNGQSGDEQFF
NA	NA	TRBV7-2	TRBJ1-1	TGTGCCAGCAGCCCTACCTTTACTGAAGCTTTCTTT	CASSPTFTEAFF
NA	NA	TRBV11-2	TRBJ1-1	TGTGCCAGCAGCAAAGATTTCGCGGGCACTGAAGCTTTCTTT	CASSKDFAGTEAFF
TRBD1	NA	TRBV18	TRBJ2-7	TGTGCCAGCTCACTAGGGACAGGGCGCGAGCAGTACTTC	CASSLGTGREQYF
NA	NA	TRBV3-1/TRBV3-2	TRBJ2-5	TGTGCCACCTCAGGGGTAGGGGAGACCCAGTACTTC	CATSGVGETQYF
NA	NA	TRBV19	TRBJ2-7	TGTGCCAGTAGGTCTTTTGTCGGGGGAGGAGGAGAGCAGTACTTC	CASRSFVGGGGEQYF
NA	NA	TRBV10-2	TRBJ2-2	TGCGCCAGCAGTGTAGTGGGCAACACCGGGGAGCTGTTTTTT	CASSVVGNTGELFF
TRBD1	NA	TRBV10-3	TRBJ2-7	TGTGCCATCAGTGATTCGGGACAGGGGAGGTACGAGCAGTACTTC	CAISDSGQGRYEQYF
TRBD1	NA	TRBV28	TRBJ2-1	TGTGCCAGCAGCAAGGGACAGCTGGTGGATGAGCAGTTCTTC	CASSKGQLVDEQFF
TRBD2	once	TRBV25-1	TRBJ2-2	TGTGCCAGCAGTGTCCCAGCGGGAGGGCCGCGGACCGGGGAGCTGTTTTTT	CASSVPAGGPRTGELFF
NA	NA	TRBV7-8	TRBJ1-2	TGTGCCAGCAGCCTGGGAGAGGCAAACTATGGCTACACCTTC	CASSLGEANYGYTF
NA	NA	TRBV12-3/TRBV12-4	TRBJ1-2	TGTGCCAGCAGTTTATGGGGGGTTGGCGGCTACACCTTC	CASSLWGVGGYTF
NA	NA	TRBV28	TRBJ2-3	TGTGCCAGCAGTGACAGTCCTTCCACAGATACGCAGTATTTT	CASSDSPSTDTQYF
NA	NA	TRBV1	TRBJ2-4	TGCACCAGCAGCCCTGGCAGAGCGGAGTCGGAAATTCTAGCCAAAAACATTCAGTACTTC	CTSSPGRAESEILAKNIQYF
NA	NA	TRBV28	TRBJ2-3	TGTGCCAGCAGCGGGAGAGGCGGGAGCACAGATACGCAGTATTTT	CASSGRGGSTDTQYF
TRBD1	NA	TRBV7-9	TRBJ2-7	TGTGCCAGCAGCTCGGGGACAGGGGGTTTCTACGAGCAGTACTTC	CASSSGTGGFYEQYF
NA	NA	TRBV4-2	TRBJ1-5	TGTGCCAGCAGCCCCGGGGGGGTATCTCAGCCCCAGCATTTT	CASSPGGVSQPQHF
TRBD1	NA	TRBV27	TRBJ1-1	TGTGCCAGCAGTCCAATGGGACAGACGTTAACCGAAGCTTTCTTT	CASSPMGQTLTEAFF
TRBD1	NA	TRBV28	TRBJ1-1	TGTGCCAGCAGTAGGGGACAGTTGATGAACACTGAAGCTTTCTTT	CASSRGQLMNTEAFF
TRBD2	once	TRBV18	TRBJ2-1	TGTGCCAGCTCACCACAGCGGGGGGGACTAGCGTTCGATGAGCAGTTCTTC	CASSPQRGGLAFDEQFF
NA	once	TRBV28	TRBJ1-1	TGTTCTAGTAGCCCCGCCGAATCAGTCACTGAAGCTTTCTTT	CSSSPAESVTEAFF
TRBD2	NA	TRBV3-1/TRBV3-2	TRBJ2-1	TGTGCCAGCAGCCAAGGGACTAGCGGGAGGAGGGCCTACAATGAGCAGTTCTTC	CASSQGTSGRRAYNEQFF
TRBD2	few	TRBV28	TRBJ2-1	TGTGCCAGCAGTTTATTAGGTAGCGGGAGATTCTCCTACAATGAGCAGTTCTTC	CASSLLGSGRFSYNEQFF
TRBD1	NA	TRBV6-1	TRBJ1-5	TGTGCCAGCAGTGAAGCGTGGCAGGGGGATCAGCCCCAGCATTTT	CASSEAWQGDQPQHF
TRBD1	NA	TRBV5-1	TRBJ2-4	TGCGCCAGCAGCTTGGGGGACAGGGGCGACAAAAACATTCAGTACTTC	CASSLGDRGDKNIQYF
NA	NA	TRBV6-1	TRBJ1-1	TGTGCCAGCAGTTATCGGCGGGAAAACACTGAAGCTTTCTTT	CASSYRRENTEAFF
NA	NA	TRBV24-1	TRBJ1-2	TGTGCCACCAGTGATCCTTGGGGGGGCGCGGAGGGCTACACCTTC	CATSDPWGGAEGYTF
NA	NA	TRBV19	TRBJ1-3	TGTGCCAGTAGTATAACAGGGCTTCTCTCTGGAAACACCATATATTTT	CASSITGLLSGNTIYF
NA	NA	TRBV5-1	TRBJ2-7	TGCGCCAGCAGCTTGGGTTTAGCGGTGTACGAGCAGTACTTC	CASSLGLAVYEQYF
NA	NA	TRBV7-2	TRBJ1-2	TGTGCCAGCAGCTACGACGGGAACTATGGCTACACCTTC	CASSYDGNYGYTF